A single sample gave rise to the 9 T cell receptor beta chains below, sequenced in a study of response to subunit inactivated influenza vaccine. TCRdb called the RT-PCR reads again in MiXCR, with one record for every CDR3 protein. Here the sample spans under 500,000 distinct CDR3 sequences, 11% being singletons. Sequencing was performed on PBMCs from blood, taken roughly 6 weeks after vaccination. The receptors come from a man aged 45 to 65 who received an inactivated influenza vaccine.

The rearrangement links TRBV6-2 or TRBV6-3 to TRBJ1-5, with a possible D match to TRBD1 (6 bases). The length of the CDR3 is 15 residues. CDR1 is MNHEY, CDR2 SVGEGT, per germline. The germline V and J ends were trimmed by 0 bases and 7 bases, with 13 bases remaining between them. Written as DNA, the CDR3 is TGTGCCAGCAGTTACTCGATGACAGGAGGACAGCCCCAGCATTTT. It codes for CASSYSMTGGQPQHF.

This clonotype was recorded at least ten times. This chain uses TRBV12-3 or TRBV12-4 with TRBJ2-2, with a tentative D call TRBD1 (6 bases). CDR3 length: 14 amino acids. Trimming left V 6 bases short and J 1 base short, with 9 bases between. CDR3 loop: CASSRTVNTGELFF. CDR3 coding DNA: TGTGCCAGCAGCCGGACAGTGAACACCGGGGAGCTGTTTTTT.

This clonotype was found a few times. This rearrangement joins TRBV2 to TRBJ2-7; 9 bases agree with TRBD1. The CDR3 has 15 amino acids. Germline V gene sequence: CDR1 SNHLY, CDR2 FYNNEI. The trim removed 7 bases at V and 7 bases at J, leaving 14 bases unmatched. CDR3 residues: CASIRGGTGIREQYF. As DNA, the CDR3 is TGTGCCAGCATCCGAGGCGGGACAGGGATTCGGGAGCAGTACTTC. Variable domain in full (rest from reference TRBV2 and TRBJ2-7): EPEVTQTPSHQVTQMGQEVILRCVPISNHLYFYWYRQILGQKVEFLVSFYNNEISEKSEIFDDQFSVERPDGSNFTLKIRSTKLEDSAMYFCASIRGGTGIREQYFGPGTRLTVT.

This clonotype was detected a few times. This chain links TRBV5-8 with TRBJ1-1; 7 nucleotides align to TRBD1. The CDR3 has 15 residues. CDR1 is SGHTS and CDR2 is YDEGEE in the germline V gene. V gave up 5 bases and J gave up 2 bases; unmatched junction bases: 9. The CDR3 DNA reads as TGTGCCAGCAGAATCGGAGGGACAGAAAACACTGAAGCTTTCTTT. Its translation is CASRIGGTENTEAFF.

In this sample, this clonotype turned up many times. CDR3 nucleotides: TGTGCCAGCAGTCACAACAGGGGTCAATACGAGCAGTACTTC. Translated: CASSHNRGQYEQYF. The chain combines TRBV12-3 or TRBV12-4 with TRBJ2-7, with 7 bases lining up with TRBD1. Losses at the gene ends were 5 bases for V and 4 bases for J; bases not matched to a gene: 8. This CDR3 comprises 14 residues.

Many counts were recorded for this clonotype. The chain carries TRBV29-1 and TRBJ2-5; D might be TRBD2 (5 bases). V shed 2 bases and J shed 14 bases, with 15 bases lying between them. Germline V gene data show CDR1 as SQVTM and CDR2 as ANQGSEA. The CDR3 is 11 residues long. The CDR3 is CSVERAGGRYF. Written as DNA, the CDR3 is TGCAGCGTTGAAAGGGCGGGTGGAAGATACTTC.

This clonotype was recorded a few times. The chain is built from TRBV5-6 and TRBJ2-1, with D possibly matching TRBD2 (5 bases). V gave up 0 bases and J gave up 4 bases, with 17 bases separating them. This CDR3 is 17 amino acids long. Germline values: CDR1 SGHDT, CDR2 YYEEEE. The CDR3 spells CASSLGGAGLAYNEQFF. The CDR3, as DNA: TGTGCCAGCAGCTTGGGAGGTGCAGGACTGGCATACAATGAGCAGTTCTTC.

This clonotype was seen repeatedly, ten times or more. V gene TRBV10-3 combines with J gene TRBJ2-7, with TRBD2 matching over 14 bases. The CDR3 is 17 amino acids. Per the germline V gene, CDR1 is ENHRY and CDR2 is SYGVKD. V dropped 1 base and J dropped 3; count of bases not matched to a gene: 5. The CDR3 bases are TGTGCCATCAGTGAGTTCGGGACTAGCGGGAGAATCTACGAGCAGTACTTC. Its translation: CAISEFGTSGRIYEQYF.

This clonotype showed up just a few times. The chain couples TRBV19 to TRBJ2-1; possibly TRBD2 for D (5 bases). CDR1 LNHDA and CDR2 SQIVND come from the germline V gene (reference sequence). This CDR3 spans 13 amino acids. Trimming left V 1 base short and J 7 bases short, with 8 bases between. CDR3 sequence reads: CASSIGWRNEQFF. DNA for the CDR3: TGTGCCAGTAGTATAGGTTGGAGGAATGAGCAGTTCTTC.